This is a list of T cell receptor beta chains from one sample in a study of T cell repertoires in cytomegalovirus infection. TCRdb reprocessed the reads via MiXCR and lists one record per CDR3 protein. The sample carries 200,000 to 250,000 distinct CDR3 sequences, roughly 23% recorded once. Sequencing input: CD8+ T cells from PBMCs. The receptors were sampled from a human donor in good health (CMV status not recorded). Some clones in this sample may be carry-over from other donors' samples. The CDR3 runs from the conserved cysteine through the conserved F or W. The D gene is left open where the match is weak. Only some rows state a clone size, as once, few, many or a class for expanded clones.

j_call	v_call	d_call	clone_size	cdr3_aa	cdr3_nt
TRBJ2-7	TRBV28	.	.	CASSDSTQSYEQYF	TGTGCCAGCAGTGATTCTACCCAATCCTACGAGCAGTACTTC
TRBJ2-4	TRBV7-2	.	many	CASSLSPGLSDIQYF	TGTGCCAGCAGCTTATCCCCAGGACTCTCGGACATTCAGTACTTC
TRBJ1-2	TRBV28	.	few	CASSLYTQAGYTF	TGTGCCAGCAGCTTGTATACTCAGGCGGGCTACACCTTC
TRBJ2-1	TRBV20-1	TRBD2	few	CSASSGLAYNEQFF	TGCAGTGCTAGCTCCGGACTAGCCTACAATGAGCAGTTCTTC
TRBJ2-7	TRBV4-1	TRBD2	many	CASSQSPTGGYEQYF	TGCGCCAGCAGCCAAAGCCCTACGGGGGGTTACGAGCAGTACTTC
TRBJ1-1	TRBV19	.	few	CASSSVEGNTEAFF	TGTGCCAGTAGTTCCGTTGAGGGAAACACTGAAGCTTTCTTT
TRBJ2-1	TRBV10-3	.	many	CAISESEDSYNEQFF	TGTGCCATCAGTGAGTCTGAAGACTCCTACAATGAGCAGTTCTTC
TRBJ2-1	TRBV7-9	TRBD1	.	CASSLRQGAYNEQFF	TGTGCCAGCAGCCTGAGACAGGGAGCCTACAATGAGCAGTTCTTC
TRBJ2-1	TRBV7-2	.	.	CASSSVTGGRYNEQFF	TGTGCCAGCAGCTCCGTAACGGGGGGCCGATACAATGAGCAGTTCTTC
TRBJ1-5	TRBV20-1	.	.	CSARADNSPAQHF	TGCAGTGCTAGAGCTGACAACTCACCGGCCCAGCATTTT
TRBJ2-1	TRBV12-3/TRBV12-4	TRBD2	.	CASTSTGLGTSVTHEQFF	TGTGCCAGCACCTCGACCGGGTTAGGGACTAGCGTAACCCATGAGCAGTTCTTC
TRBJ2-1	TRBV20-1	TRBD2	few	CSARDLRFGRGNEQFF	TGCAGTGCTAGAGATCTTAGGTTCGGGAGGGGGAATGAGCAGTTCTTC
TRBJ2-5	TRBV11-2	.	many	CASSSGGTQETQYF	TGTGCCAGCAGCTCCGGCGGGACCCAAGAGACCCAGTACTTC
TRBJ1-2	TRBV5-1	TRBD1	few	CASSWTGGDYGYTF	TGCGCCAGCAGCTGGACAGGCGGGGACTATGGCTACACCTTC
TRBJ1-5	TRBV24-1	TRBD1	.	CATSTRQGSNQPQHF	TGTGCCACCAGTACTCGACAGGGCTCCAATCAGCCCCAGCATTTT
TRBJ2-1	TRBV19	TRBD2	.	CASSFGGRLAGVHNEQFF	TGTGCCAGTAGTTTCGGAGGGAGACTAGCGGGGGTCCACAATGAGCAGTTCTTC
TRBJ2-1	TRBV4-1	.	many	CASSQDWGSYNEQFF	TGCGCCAGCAGCCAAGATTGGGGGTCCTACAATGAGCAGTTCTTC
TRBJ2-3	TRBV29-1	.	few	CSAHERIPGGYTQYF	TGCAGCGCCCACGAGCGAATTCCTGGGGGATATACGCAGTATTTT
TRBJ2-7	TRBV20-1	TRBD2	few	CSAKLAGVSSYEQYF	TGCAGTGCCAAACTAGCGGGGGTTAGCTCCTACGAGCAGTACTTC
TRBJ2-7	TRBV6-6	TRBD1	.	CASSWRTGKRLEQYF	TGTGCCAGCAGTTGGAGGACAGGGAAAAGGCTCGAGCAGTACTTC
TRBJ2-7	TRBV7-2	.	many	CASSLAQQGLYEQYF	TGTGCCAGCAGCTTAGCCCAGCAAGGACTATACGAGCAGTACTTC
TRBJ1-1	TRBV7-6	.	.	CASSAWTEAFF	TGTGCCAGCAGCGCATGGACTGAAGCTTTCTTT
TRBJ1-2	TRBV2	TRBD1	few	CASRGTVYGYTF	TGTGCCAGCAGGGGGACAGTCTATGGCTACACCTTC
TRBJ1-1	TRBV20-1	TRBD1	.	CSARDQGQGSGLIAEAFF	TGCAGTGCTAGAGATCAGGGACAGGGTTCAGGACTAATCGCTGAAGCTTTCTTT
TRBJ2-7	TRBV29-1	.	.	CSVDLGQSSYEQYF	TGCAGCGTTGATTTAGGACAGAGCTCCTACGAGCAGTACTTC
TRBJ2-3	TRBV11-2	.	many	CASSLVAVRLDTQYF	TGTGCCAGCAGCTTAGTAGCAGTCCGCCTAGATACGCAGTATTTT
TRBJ1-5	TRBV7-9	.	many	CASSSGPSNQPQHF	TGTGCCAGCAGCTCGGGACCGAGCAATCAGCCCCAGCATTTT
TRBJ2-1	TRBV7-2	TRBD2	many	CASRSWPSGHNEQFF	TGTGCCAGCAGAAGCTGGCCTAGCGGGCATAATGAGCAGTTCTTC
TRBJ2-5	TRBV7-2	TRBD2	many	CASSSSPPLTSGKETQYF	TGTGCCAGCAGCAGCTCCCCCCCACTGACTAGCGGAAAAGAGACCCAGTACTTC
TRBJ1-1	TRBV27	.	.	CASSFPPEKMNTEAFF	TGTGCCAGCAGTTTCCCACCGGAAAAGATGAACACTGAAGCTTTCTTT
TRBJ1-2	TRBV28	.	many	CASSDPGHARNYGYTF	TGTGCCAGCAGTGATCCGGGACACGCTCGGAACTATGGCTACACCTTC
TRBJ2-1	TRBV28	.	few	CASSSTEQFF	TGTGCCAGCAGTAGCACTGAGCAGTTCTTC
TRBJ2-1	TRBV12-3/TRBV12-4	.	many	CASSPDGGVLNNEQFF	TGTGCCAGCAGTCCGGACGGAGGAGTACTCAACAATGAGCAGTTCTTC
TRBJ2-6	TRBV12-3/TRBV12-4	.	many	CASSFSDSRTSGANVLTF	TGTGCCAGCAGTTTCTCGGACAGTCGAACATCTGGGGCCAACGTCCTGACTTTC
TRBJ2-7	TRBV29-1	TRBD1	few	CSVEVRGRGLYEQYF	TGCAGCGTTGAAGTGCGGGGCAGGGGGCTATACGAGCAGTACTTC
TRBJ1-4	TRBV13	TRBD1	few	CASSTEGQQREKLFF	TGTGCCAGCAGCACAGAGGGACAGCAACGTGAAAAACTGTTTTTT
TRBJ1-5	TRBV20-1	.	.	CSAAGNTLGGNQPQHF	TGCAGTGCTGCAGGGAACACACTTGGTGGCAATCAGCCCCAGCATTTT
TRBJ1-5	TRBV12-3/TRBV12-4	TRBD1	many	CASSFGREGANQPQHF	TGTGCCAGCAGTTTTGGCAGGGAGGGGGCGAATCAGCCCCAGCATTTT
TRBJ1-6	TRBV6-5	TRBD1	.	CASSSGTDYSPLHF	TGTGCCAGCAGCTCCGGGACAGATTATTCACCCCTCCACTTT
TRBJ2-3	TRBV28	TRBD2	.	CASSLPTSGGFTDTQYF	TGTGCCAGCAGTTTGCCGACTAGCGGGGGCTTCACAGATACGCAGTATTTT
TRBJ2-7	TRBV29-1	TRBD1	few	CSVERQGAYEQYF	TGCAGCGTTGAAAGGCAGGGGGCTTACGAGCAGTACTTC
TRBJ2-1	TRBV27	TRBD2	.	CASSLGTSPSYNEQFF	TGTGCCAGCAGTCTCGGGACTAGCCCATCCTACAATGAGCAGTTCTTC
TRBJ1-1	TRBV7-8	.	.	CASSLGPPGIGTEAFF	TGTGCCAGCAGCTTAGGGCCGCCCGGGATCGGGACTGAAGCTTTCTTT
TRBJ1-2	TRBV4-1	.	few	CASSQVEGRGYTF	TGCGCCAGCAGCCAAGTCGAGGGGCGAGGCTACACCTTC
TRBJ1-1	TRBV7-9	.	few	CASNHRAADTEAFF	TGTGCCAGCAACCACAGGGCGGCGGACACTGAAGCTTTCTTT
TRBJ2-1	TRBV2	.	.	CASSDVVRAHEQFF	TGTGCCAGCAGTGATGTGGTTAGGGCCCATGAGCAGTTCTTC
TRBJ2-3	TRBV12-3/TRBV12-4	.	.	CASRATRVSKSPDTQYF	TGTGCCAGCAGAGCTACCCGGGTCTCTAAAAGCCCAGATACGCAGTATTTT
TRBJ1-2	TRBV7-6	.	.	CASSLGGTSGYTF	TGTGCCAGCAGCTTGGGAGGGACAAGTGGCTACACCTTC
TRBJ2-1	TRBV10-3	.	.	CAISEPSYNEQFF	TGTGCCATCAGTGAGCCGTCCTACAATGAGCAGTTCTTC
TRBJ2-5	TRBV10-3	.	few	CAISGLADQETQYF	TGTGCCATCAGTGGACTCGCGGACCAAGAGACCCAGTACTTC
TRBJ2-3	TRBV12-3/TRBV12-4	.	.	CASSLAPGDTDTQYF	TGTGCCAGCAGTCTGGCCCCAGGGGACACAGATACGCAGTATTTT